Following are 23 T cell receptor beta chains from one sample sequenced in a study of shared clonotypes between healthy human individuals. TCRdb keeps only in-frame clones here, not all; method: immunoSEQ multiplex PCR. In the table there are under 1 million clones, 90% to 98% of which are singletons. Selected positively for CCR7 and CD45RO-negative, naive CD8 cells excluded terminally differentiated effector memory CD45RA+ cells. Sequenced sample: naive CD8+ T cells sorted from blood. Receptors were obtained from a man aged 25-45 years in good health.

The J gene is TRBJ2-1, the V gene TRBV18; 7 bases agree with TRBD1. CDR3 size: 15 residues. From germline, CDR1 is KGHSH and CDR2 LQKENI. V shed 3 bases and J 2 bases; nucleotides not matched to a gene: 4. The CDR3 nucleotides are TGTGCCAGCTCACCCGTGGACAGGACCTACAATGAGCAGTTCTTC. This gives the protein CASSPVDRTYNEQFF.

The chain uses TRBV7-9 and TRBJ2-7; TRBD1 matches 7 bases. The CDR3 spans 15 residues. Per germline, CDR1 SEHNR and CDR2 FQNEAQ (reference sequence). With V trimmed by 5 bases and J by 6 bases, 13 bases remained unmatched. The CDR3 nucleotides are TGTGCCAGCAGCCAGGGGGACAGCCCGAACGGCGAGCAGTACTTC. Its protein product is CASSQGDSPNGEQYF.

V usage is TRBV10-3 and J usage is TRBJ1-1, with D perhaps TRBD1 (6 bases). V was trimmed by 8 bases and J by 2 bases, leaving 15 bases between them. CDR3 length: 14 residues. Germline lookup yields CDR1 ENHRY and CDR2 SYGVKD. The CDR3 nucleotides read TGTGCCATCTTGGGGGGCACGGCTAACACTGAAGCTTTCTTT. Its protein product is CAILGGTANTEAFF.

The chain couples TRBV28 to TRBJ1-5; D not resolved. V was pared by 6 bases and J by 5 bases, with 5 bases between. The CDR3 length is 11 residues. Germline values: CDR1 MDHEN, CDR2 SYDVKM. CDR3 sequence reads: CASRKDQPQHF. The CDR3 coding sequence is TGTGCCAGCAGAAAGGATCAGCCCCAGCATTTT.

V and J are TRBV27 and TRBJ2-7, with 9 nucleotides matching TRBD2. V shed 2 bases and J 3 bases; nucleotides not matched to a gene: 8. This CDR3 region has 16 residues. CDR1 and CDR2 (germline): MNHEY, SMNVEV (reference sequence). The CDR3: CASSLLLSGRLYEQYF. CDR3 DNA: TGTGCCAGCAGTTTACTCCTTAGCGGGAGACTCTACGAGCAGTACTTC.

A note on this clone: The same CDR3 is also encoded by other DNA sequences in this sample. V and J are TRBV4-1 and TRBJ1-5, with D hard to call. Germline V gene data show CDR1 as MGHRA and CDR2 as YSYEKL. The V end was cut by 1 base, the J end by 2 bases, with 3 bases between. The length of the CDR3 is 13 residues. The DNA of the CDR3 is TGCGCCAGCAGCCAAGTCGGCAATCAGCCCCAGCATTTT. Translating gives CASSQVGNQPQHF.

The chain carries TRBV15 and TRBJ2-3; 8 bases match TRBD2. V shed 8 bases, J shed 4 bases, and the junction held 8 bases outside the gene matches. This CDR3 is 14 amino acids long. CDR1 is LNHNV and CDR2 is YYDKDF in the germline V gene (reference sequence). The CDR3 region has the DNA TGTGCCACCTCGGGGAGCGGGAGTTCAGATACGCAGTATTTT. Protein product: CATSGSGSSDTQYF.

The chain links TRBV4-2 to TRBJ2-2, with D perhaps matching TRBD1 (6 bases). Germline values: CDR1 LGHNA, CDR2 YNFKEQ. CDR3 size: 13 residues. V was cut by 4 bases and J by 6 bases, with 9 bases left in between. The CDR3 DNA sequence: TGTGCCAGCAGCCCAACAGGGTCCGGGGAGCTGTTTTTT. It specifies CASSPTGSGELFF.

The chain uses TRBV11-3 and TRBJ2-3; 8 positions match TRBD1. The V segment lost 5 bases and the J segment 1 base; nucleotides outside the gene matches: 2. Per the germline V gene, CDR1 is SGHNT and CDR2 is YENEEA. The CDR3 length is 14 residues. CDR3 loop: CASSPDRGTDTQYF. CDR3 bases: TGTGCCAGCAGCCCGGACAGGGGCACAGATACGCAGTATTTT. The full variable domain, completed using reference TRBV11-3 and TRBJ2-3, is EAGVVQSPRYKIIEKKQPVAFWCNPISGHNTLYWYLQNLGQGPELLIRYENEEAVDDSQLPKDRFSAERLKGVDSTLKIQPAELGDSAVYLCASSPDRGTDTQYFGPGTRLTVL.

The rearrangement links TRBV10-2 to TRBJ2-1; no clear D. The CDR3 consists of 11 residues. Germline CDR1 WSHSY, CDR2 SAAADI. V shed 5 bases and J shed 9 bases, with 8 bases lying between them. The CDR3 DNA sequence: TGCGCCAGCAGTTCTGCTTCTGAGCAGTTCTTC. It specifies CASSSASEQFF.

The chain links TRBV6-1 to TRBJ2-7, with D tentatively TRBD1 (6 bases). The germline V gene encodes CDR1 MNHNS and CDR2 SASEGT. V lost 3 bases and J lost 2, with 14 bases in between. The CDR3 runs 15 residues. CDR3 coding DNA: TGTGCCAGCAGTGAGTTAGGACAGCCTACCTACGAGCAGTACTTC. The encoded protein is CASSELGQPTYEQYF.

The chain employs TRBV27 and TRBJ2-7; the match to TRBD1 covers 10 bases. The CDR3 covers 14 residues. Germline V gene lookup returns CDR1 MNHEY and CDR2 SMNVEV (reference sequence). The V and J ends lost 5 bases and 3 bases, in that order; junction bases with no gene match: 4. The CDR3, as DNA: TGTGCCAGCAGTCTGGACAGGGGGGTCTACGAGCAGTACTTC. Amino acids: CASSLDRGVYEQYF.

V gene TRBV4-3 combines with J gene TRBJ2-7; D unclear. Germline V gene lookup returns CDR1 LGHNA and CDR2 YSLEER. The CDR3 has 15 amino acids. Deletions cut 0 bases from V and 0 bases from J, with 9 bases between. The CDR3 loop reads CASSQEATDSYEQYF. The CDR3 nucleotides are TGCGCCAGCAGCCAAGAAGCAACAGACTCCTACGAGCAGTACTTC.

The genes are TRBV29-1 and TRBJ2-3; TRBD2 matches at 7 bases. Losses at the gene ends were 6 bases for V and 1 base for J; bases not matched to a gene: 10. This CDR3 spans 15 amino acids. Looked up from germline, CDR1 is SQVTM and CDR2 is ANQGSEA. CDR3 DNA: TGCAGCGTAGTAACAAGCGGGGCGCGCACAGATACGCAGTATTTT. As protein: CSVVTSGARTDTQYF.

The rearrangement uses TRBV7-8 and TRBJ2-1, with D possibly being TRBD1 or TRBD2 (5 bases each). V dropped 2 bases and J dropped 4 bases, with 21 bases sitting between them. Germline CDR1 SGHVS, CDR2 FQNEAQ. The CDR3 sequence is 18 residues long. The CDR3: CASSLWAPPGPKYNEQFF. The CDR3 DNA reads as TGTGCCAGCAGCTTATGGGCTCCCCCGGGACCGAAGTACAATGAGCAGTTCTTC.

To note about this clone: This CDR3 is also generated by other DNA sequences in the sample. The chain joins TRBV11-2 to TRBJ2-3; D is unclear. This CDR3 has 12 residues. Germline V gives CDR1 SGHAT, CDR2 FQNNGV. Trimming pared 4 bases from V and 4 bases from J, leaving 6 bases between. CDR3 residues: CASSSLPDTQYF. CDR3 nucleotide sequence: TGTGCCAGCAGCTCCCTACCAGATACGCAGTATTTT.

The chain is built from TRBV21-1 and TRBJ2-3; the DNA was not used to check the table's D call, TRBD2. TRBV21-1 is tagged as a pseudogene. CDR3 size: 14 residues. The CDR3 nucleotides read TGTGCCAGCCTCGAAAGGGACTACTCGGATACGCAGTATTTT. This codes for CASLERDYSDTQYF.

The CDR3 bases are TGTGCCAGCAGTTTTGGTCAGGGCTCCTACAATGAGCAGTTCTTC. Translated: CASSFGQGSYNEQFF. V usage is TRBV28 and J usage is TRBJ2-1; D perhaps matches TRBD1 (5 bases). This CDR3 region has 15 residues. Germline V CDR1 and CDR2: MDHEN, SYDVKM. The V end was cut by 3 bases, the J end by 0 bases, with 9 bases between.

The CDR3 nucleotides are TGTGCCAGTAGCATCGACGGGACAGACAACACCGGGGAGCTGTTTTTT. Its translation is CASSIDGTDNTGELFF. The chain carries TRBV19 and TRBJ2-2, with TRBD1 identical over 7 bases. Germline-derived CDR1 and CDR2 are LNHDA and SQIVND (reference sequence). Germline trimming cut 6 bases from V and 2 bases from J; bases unmatched to any gene: 9. This CDR3 has 16 amino acids.

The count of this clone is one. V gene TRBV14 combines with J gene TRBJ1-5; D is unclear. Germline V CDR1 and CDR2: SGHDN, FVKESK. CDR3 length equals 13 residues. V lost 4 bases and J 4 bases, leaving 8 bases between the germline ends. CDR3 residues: CASSRAWNQPQHF. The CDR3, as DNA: TGTGCCAGCAGCCGTGCGTGGAATCAGCCCCAGCATTTT.

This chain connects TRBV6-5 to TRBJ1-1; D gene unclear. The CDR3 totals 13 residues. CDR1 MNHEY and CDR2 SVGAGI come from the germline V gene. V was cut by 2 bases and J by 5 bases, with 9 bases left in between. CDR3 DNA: TGTGCCAGCAGTTACACGGCTGGGACTGAAGCTTTCTTT. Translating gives CASSYTAGTEAFF.

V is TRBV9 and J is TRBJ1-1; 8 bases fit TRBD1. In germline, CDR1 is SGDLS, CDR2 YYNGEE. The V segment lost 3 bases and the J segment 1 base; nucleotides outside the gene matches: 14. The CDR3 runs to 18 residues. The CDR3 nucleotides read TGTGCCAGCAGCGCCAGCCTAATAGACAGGGGCCCGAACACTGAAGCTTTCTTT. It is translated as CASSASLIDRGPNTEAFF. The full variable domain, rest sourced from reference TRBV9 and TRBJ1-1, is DSGVTQTPKHLITATGQRVTLRCSPRSGDLSVYWYQQSLDQGLQFLIQYYNGEERAKGNILERFSAQQFPDLHSELNLSSLELGDSALYFCASSASLIDRGPNTEAFFGQGTRLTVV.

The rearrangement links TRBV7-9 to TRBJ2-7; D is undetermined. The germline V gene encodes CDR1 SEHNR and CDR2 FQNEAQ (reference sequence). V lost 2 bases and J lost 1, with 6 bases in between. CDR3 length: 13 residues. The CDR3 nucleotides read TGTGCCAGCAGCTTATGGCAGTCCTACGAGCAGTACTTC. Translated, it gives CASSLWQSYEQYF.